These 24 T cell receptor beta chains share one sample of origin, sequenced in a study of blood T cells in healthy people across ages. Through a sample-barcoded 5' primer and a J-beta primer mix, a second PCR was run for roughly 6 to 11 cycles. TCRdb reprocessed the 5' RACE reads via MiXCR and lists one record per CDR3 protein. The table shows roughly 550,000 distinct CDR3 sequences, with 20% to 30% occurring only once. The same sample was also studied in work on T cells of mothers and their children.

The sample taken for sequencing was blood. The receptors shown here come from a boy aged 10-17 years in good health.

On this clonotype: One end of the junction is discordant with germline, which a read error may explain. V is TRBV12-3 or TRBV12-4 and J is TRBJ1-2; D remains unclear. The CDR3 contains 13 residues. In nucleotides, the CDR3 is TGTGCCAGCAGTTGGACCAGGAACTATGGCTACGCCTTC. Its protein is CASSWTRNYGYAF.

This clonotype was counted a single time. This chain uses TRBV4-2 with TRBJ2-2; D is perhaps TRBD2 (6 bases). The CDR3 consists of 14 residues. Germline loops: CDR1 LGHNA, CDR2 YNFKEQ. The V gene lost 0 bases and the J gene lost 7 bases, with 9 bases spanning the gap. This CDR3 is CASSQETRYGELFF. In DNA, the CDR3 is TGTGCCAGCAGCCAAGAGACTAGATACGGGGAGCTGTTTTTT.

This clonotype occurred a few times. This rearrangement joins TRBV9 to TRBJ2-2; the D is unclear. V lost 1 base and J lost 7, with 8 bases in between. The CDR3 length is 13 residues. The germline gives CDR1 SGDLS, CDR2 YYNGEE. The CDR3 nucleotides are TGTGCCAGCAGCGTAACCTTTGGCGGGGAGCTGTTTTTT. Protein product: CASSVTFGGELFF. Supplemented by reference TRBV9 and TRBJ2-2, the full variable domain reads DSGVTQTPKHLITATGQRVTLRCSPRSGDLSVYWYQQSLDQGLQFLIQYYNGEERAKGNILERFSAQQFPDLHSELNLSSLELGDSALYFCASSVTFGGELFFGEGSRLTVL.

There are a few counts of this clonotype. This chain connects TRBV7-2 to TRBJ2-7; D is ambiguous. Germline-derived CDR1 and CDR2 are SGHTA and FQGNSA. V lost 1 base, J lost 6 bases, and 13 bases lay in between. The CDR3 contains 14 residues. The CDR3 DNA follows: TGTGCCAGCAGCTTAGTGACCTCTTCGTCCGAGCAGTACTTC. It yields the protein CASSLVTSSSEQYF.

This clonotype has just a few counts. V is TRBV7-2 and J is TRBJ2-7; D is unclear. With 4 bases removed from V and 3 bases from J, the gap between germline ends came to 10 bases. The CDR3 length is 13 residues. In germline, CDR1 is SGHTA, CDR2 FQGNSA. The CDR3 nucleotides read TGTGCCAGCAGCTGGGGTAGGGTCTACGAGCAGTACTTC. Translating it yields CASSWGRVYEQYF.

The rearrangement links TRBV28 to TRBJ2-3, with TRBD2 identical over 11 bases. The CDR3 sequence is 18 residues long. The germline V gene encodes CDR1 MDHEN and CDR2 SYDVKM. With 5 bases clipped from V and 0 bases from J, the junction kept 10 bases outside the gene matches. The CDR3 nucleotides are TGTGCCAGCAGTCCTCCGGGACTAGCGGATATTAGCACAGATACGCAGTATTTT. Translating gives CASSPPGLADISTDTQYF.

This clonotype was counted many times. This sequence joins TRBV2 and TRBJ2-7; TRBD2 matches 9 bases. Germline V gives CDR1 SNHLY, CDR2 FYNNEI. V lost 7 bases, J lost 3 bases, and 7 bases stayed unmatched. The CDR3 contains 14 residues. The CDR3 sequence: CASKGGRAYYEQYF. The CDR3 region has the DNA TGTGCCAGCAAAGGCGGGAGGGCCTACTACGAGCAGTACTTC. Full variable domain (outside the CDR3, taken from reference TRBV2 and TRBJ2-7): EPEVTQTPSHQVTQMGQEVILRCVPISNHLYFYWYRQILGQKVEFLVSFYNNEISEKSEIFDDQFSVERPDGSNFTLKIRSTKLEDSAMYFCASKGGRAYYEQYFGPGTRLTVT.

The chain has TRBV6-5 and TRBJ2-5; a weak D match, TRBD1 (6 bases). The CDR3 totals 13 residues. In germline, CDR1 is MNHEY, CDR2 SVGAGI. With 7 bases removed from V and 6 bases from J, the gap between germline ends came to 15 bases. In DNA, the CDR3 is TGTGCCAGCACCGAAGCAGGGGTGAAGACCCAGTACTTC. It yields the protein CASTEAGVKTQYF.

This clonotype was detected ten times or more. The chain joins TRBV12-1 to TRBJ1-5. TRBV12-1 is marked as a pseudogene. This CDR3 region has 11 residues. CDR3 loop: CASSFEVPQHF. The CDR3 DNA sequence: TGTGCCAGCAGCTTTGAAGTTCCCCAGCATTTT.

CDR3 nucleotide sequence: TGCAGCGTTGGGAACAATGAGCAGTTCTTC. It codes for CSVGNNEQFF. The rearrangement joins TRBV29-1 to TRBJ2-1; D is unresolved. The CDR3 is 10 residues long. V was cut by 4 bases and J by 5 bases, with 3 bases left in between. In germline, CDR1 is SQVTM, CDR2 ANQGSEA.

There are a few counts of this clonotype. CDR3 DNA: TGTGCCAGCAAAACACCGGGACAGGGCCCCTACGAGCAGTACTTC. Amino acid sequence: CASKTPGQGPYEQYF. The chain combines TRBV28 with TRBJ2-7; 9 bases are a match to TRBD1. From germline, CDR1 is MDHEN and CDR2 SYDVKM. This CDR3 region has 15 residues. The V segment lost 7 bases and the J segment 2 bases; nucleotides outside the gene matches: 9.

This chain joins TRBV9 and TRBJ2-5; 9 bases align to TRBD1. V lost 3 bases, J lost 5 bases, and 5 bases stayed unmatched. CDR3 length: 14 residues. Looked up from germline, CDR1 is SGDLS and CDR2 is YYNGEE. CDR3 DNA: TGTGCCAGCAGCGCCGGGACAGGGAGGGAGACCCAGTACTTC. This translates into CASSAGTGRETQYF.

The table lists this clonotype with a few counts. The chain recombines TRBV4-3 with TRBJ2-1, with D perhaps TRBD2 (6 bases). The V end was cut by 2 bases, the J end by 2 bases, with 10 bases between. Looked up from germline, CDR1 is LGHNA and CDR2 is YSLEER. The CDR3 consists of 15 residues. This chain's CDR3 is CASSQIGGTYNEQFF. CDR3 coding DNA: TGCGCCAGCAGCCAAATCGGGGGAACCTACAATGAGCAGTTCTTC.

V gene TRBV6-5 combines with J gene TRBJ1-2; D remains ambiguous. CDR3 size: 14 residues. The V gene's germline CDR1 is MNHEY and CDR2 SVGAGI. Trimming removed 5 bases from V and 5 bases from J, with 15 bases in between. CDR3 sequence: CASSNDIKDYGYTF. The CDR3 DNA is TGTGCCAGCAGTAACGACATCAAGGATTATGGCTACACCTTC.

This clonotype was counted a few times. The CDR3 region is CASSQDPGGYGYTF. The CDR3 region has the DNA TGCGCCAGCAGCCAAGATCCGGGAGGCTATGGCTACACCTTC. The chain is built from TRBV4-1 and TRBJ1-2; no reliable D call. Germline CDR1 MGHRA, CDR2 YSYEKL. V lost 0 bases and J lost 4, with 9 bases in between. The CDR3 contains 14 residues.

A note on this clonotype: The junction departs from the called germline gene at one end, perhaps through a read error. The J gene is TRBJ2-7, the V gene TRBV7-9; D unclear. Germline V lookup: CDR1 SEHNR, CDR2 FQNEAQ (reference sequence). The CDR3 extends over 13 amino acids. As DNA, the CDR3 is TGTGCCTGCAGCTTGACATACGCGGACGAGCAGTACTTC. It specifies CACSLTYADEQYF.

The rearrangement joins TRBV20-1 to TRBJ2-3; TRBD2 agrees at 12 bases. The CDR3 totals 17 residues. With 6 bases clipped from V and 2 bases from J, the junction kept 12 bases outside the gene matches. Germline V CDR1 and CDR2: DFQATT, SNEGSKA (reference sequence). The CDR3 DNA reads TGCAGTGCCCAGGGACTAGCGGGTCCCATATCCACAGATACGCAGTATTTT. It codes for CSAQGLAGPISTDTQYF.

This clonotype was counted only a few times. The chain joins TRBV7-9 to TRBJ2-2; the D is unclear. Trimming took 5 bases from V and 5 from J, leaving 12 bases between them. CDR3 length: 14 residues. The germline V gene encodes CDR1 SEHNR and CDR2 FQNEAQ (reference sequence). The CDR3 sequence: CASSPEWRTGELFF. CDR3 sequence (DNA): TGTGCCAGCAGCCCAGAGTGGCGGACCGGGGAGCTGTTTTTT.

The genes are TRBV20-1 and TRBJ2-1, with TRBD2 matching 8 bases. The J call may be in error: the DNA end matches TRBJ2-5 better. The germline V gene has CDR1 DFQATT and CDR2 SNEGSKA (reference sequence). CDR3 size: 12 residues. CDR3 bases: TGCAGTGCTGTAGCGGGAATGGAGACCCAGTACTTC. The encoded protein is CSAVAGMETQYF.

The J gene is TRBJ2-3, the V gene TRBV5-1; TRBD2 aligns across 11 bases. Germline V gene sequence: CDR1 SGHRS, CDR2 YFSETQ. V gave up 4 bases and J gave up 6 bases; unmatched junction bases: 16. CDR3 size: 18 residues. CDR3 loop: CASSTGRLAGGVSDTQYF. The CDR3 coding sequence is TGCGCCAGCAGCACAGGCCGGCTAGCGGGAGGAGTATCGGATACGCAGTATTTT. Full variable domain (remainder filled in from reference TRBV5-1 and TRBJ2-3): KAGVTQTPRYLIKTRGQQVTLSCSPISGHRSVSWYQQTPGQGLQFLFEYFSETQRNKGNFPGRFSGRQFSNSRSEMNVSTLELGDSALYLCASSTGRLAGGVSDTQYFGPGTRLTVL.

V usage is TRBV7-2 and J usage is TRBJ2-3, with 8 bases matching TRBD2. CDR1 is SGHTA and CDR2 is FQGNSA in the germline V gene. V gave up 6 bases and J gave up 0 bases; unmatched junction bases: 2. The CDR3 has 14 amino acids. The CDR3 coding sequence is TGTGCCAGCAGACTAGCGGTTAGCACAGATACGCAGTATTTT. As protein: CASRLAVSTDTQYF.

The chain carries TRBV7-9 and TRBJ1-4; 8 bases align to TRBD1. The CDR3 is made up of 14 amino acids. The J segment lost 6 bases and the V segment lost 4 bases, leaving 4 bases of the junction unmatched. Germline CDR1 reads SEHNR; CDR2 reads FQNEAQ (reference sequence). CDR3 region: CASSSDRAHEKLFF. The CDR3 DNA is TGTGCCAGCAGCTCGGACAGGGCCCATGAAAAACTGTTTTTT. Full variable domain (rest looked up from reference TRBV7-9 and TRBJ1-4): DTGVSQNPRHKITKRGQNVTFRCDPISEHNRLYWYRQTLGQGPEFLTYFQNEAQLEKSRLLSDRFSAERPKGSFSTLEIQRTEQGDSAMYLCASSSDRAHEKLFFGSGTQLSVL.

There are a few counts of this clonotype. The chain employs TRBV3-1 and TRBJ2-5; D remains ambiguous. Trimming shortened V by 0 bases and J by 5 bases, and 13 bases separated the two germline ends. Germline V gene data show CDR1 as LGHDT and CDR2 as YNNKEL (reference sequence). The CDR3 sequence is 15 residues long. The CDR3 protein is CASSQDRAVWETQYF. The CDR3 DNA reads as TGTGCCAGCAGCCAAGATCGGGCCGTATGGGAGACCCAGTACTTC.

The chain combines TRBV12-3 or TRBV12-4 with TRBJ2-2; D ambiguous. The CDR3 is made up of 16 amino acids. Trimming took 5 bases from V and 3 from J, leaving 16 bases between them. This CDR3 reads CASSRFRLWDTGELFF. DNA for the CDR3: TGTGCCAGCAGTCGTTTTAGATTGTGGGACACCGGGGAGCTGTTTTTT.